The source of this T cell receptor (beta chain) is a study of OX40 agonist ivuxolimab in advanced cancers. Background on the study: The study treated patients with ivuxolimab, an agonistic anti-OX40 (CD134) antibody. Findings of the study overall: Fewer expanded clones were found on average in CD4+ than in CD8+ T cells.

TCRdb keeps only in-frame clones here, not all; method: immunoSEQ multiplex PCR. The table shows approximately 8,200 clones, with about 90% occurring only once. Turning to this clone: Its antigen is unidentified.

Germline values: CDR1 MNHEY, CDR2 SMNVEV (reference sequence). Germline trimming cut 2 bases from V and 0 bases from J; bases unmatched to any gene: 2. The CDR3 loop spans 15 amino acids. This chain joins TRBV27 and TRBJ2-3, with 7 nucleotides matching TRBD1. The source material was CD4+ or CD8+ T cells sorted from blood, sampled in a trial of the OX40 agonist ivuxolimab. This clonotype originated in an adult with an advanced solid tumor such as melanoma, head and neck, liver or kidney cancer. The CDR3 region has the DNA TGTGCCAGCAGTTTAACGGGACAGAGCACAGATACGCAGTATTTT. Amino acids: CASSLTGQSTDTQYF.